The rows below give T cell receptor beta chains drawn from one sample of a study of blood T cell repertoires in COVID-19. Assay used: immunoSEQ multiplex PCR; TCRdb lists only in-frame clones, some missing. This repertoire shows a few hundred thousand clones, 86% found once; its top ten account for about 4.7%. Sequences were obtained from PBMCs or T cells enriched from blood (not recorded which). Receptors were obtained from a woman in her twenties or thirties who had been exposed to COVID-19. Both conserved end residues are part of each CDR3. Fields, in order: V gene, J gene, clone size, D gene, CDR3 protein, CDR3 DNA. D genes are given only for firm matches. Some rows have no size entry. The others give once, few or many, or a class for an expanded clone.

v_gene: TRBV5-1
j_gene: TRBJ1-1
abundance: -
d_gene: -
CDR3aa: CASRIRTEAFF
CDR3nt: TGCGCCAGCAGGATACGGACTGAAGCTTTCTTT

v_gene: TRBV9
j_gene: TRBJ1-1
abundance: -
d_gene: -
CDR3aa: CASSVAPGTEAFF
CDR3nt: TGTGCCAGCAGCGTAGCTCCAGGCACTGAAGCTTTCTTT

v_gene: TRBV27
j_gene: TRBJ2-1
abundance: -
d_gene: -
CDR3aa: CASSLKGLVEQFF
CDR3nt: TGTGCCAGCAGTTTAAAGGGGCTAGTTGAGCAGTTCTTC

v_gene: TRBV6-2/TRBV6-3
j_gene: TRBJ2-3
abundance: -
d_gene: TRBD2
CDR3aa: CASSYARSSGVTDTQYF
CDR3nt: TGTGCCAGCAGTTACGCGAGGTCTAGCGGGGTAACAGATACGCAGTATTTT

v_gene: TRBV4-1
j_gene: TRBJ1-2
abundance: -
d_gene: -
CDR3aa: CASSQERGLGASNYGYTF
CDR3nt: TGCGCCAGCAGCCAAGAGAGGGGACTCGGGGCTTCTAACTATGGCTACACCTTC

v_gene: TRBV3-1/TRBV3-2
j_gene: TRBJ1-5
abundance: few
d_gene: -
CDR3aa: CASSHSGGNQPQHF
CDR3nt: TGTGCCAGCAGCCACTCAGGGGGCAATCAGCCCCAGCATTTT

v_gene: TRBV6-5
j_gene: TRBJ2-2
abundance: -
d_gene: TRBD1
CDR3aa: CASRSGQANTGELFF
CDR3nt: TGTGCCAGCAGGTCAGGACAGGCGAACACCGGGGAGCTGTTTTTT

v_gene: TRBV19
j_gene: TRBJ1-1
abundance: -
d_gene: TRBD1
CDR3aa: CASSSFGQGVSEAFF
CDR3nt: TGTGCCAGTAGTTCGTTCGGACAGGGTGTATCTGAAGCTTTCTTT

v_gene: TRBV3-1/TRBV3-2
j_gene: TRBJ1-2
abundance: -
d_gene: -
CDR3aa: CASSQREGYTF
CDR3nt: TGTGCCAGCAGCCAAAGGGAGGGCTACACCTTC

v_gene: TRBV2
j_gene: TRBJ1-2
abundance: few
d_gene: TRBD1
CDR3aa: CASSEGQGTNYGYTF
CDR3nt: TGTGCCAGCAGTGAAGGACAGGGAACTAACTATGGCTACACCTTC

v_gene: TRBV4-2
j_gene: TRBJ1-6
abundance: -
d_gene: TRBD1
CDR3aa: CASSQNSGTGGSSYNSPLHF
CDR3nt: TGTGCCAGCAGCCAAAACTCCGGGACAGGGGGAAGCTCCTATAATTCACCCCTCCACTTT

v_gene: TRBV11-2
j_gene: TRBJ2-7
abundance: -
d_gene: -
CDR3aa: CASSPRGAAGDYEQYF
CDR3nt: TGTGCCAGCAGCCCCCGCGGGGCAGCCGGGGACTACGAGCAGTACTTC

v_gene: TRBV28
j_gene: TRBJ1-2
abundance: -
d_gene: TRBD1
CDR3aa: CASSPTGPINYGYTF
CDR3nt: TGTGCCAGCAGTCCGACAGGGCCAATTAACTATGGCTACACCTTC

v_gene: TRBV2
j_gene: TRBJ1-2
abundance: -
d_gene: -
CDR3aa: CASRSQGFANYGYTF
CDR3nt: TGTGCCAGCAGATCTCAGGGTTTTGCTAACTATGGCTACACCTTC

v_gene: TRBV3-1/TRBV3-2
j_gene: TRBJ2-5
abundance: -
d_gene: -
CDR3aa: CASSLNQETQYF
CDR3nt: TGTGCCAGCAGCCTCAACCAAGAGACCCAGTACTTC

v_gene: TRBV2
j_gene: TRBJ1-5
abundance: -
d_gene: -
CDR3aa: CASSDQGANQPQHF
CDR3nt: TGTGCCAGCAGTGACCAAGGGGCAAATCAGCCCCAGCATTTT

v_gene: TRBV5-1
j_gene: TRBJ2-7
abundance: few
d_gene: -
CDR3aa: CASSVTPGTLSYEQYF
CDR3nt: TGCGCCAGCAGCGTGACCCCCGGGACACTATCCTACGAGCAGTACTTC

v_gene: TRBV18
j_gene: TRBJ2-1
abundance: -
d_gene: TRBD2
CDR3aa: CASSKTSGGAPYNEQFF
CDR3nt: TGTGCCAGCTCGAAGACTAGCGGGGGGGCCCCTTACAATGAGCAGTTCTTC

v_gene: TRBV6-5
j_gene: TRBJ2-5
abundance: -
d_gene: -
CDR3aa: CASSSGPSTQETQYF
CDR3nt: TGTGCCAGCAGCTCAGGGCCCTCGACCCAAGAGACCCAGTACTTC

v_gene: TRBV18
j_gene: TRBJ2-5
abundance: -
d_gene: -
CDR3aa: CASSHGQLKETQYF
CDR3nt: TGTGCCAGCTCACATGGACAGCTTAAAGAGACCCAGTACTTC

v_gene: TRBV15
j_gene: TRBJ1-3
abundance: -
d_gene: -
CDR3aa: CATSRDRYSGNTIYF
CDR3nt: TGTGCCACCAGCAGAGATCGTTACTCTGGAAACACCATATATTTT

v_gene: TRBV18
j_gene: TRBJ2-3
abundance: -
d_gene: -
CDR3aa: CASSPGLQDTDTQYF
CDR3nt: TGTGCCAGCTCACCAGGGTTACAGGACACAGATACGCAGTATTTT

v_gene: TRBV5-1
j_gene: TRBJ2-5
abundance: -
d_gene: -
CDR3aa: CASSFRGYQETQYF
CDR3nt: TGCGCCAGCAGCTTTCGGGGTTACCAAGAGACCCAGTACTTC

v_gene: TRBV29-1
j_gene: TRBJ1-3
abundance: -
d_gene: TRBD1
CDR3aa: CSVEQGAGNTIYF
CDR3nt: TGCAGCGTTGAACAGGGGGCTGGAAACACCATATATTTT

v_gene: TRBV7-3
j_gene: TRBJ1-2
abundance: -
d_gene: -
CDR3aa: CASSDTPGQHGYTF
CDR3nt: TGTGCCAGCAGCGACACTCCGGGACAACATGGCTACACCTTC

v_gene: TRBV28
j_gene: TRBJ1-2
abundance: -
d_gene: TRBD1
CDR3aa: CASSPWDRVDGYTF
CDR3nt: TGTGCCAGCAGCCCGTGGGACAGGGTGGATGGCTACACCTTC

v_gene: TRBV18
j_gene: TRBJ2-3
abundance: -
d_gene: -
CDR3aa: CASSLAGLITDTQYF
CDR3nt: TGTGCCAGCTCCCTCGCGGGGCTCATCACAGATACGCAGTATTTT

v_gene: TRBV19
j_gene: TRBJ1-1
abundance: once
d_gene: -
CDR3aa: CASMPGPTEAFF
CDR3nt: TGTGCCAGTATGCCAGGGCCCACTGAAGCTTTCTTT

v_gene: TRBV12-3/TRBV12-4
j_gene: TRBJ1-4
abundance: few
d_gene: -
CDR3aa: CASSFQTNEKLFF
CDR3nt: TGTGCCAGCAGTTTCCAAACTAATGAAAAACTGTTTTTT

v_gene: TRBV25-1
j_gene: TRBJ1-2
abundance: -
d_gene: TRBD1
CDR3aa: CASSASGQGYGYTF
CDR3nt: TGTGCCAGCAGTGCCTCAGGACAGGGATATGGCTACACCTTC

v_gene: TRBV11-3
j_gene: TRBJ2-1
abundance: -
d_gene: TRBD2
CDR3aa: CASSLGPLAGVYNEQFF
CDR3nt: TGTGCCAGCAGCTTAGGTCCGTTAGCGGGGGTTTACAATGAGCAGTTCTTC

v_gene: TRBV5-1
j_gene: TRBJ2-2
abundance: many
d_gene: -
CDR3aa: CASSLSRAGAAGELFF
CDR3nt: TGCGCCAGCAGCTTGTCTCGGGCAGGGGCCGCCGGGGAGCTGTTTTTT

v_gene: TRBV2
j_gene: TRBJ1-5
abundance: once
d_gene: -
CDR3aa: CASRYSIVQPQHF
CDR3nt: TGTGCCAGCAGGTACTCCATAGTTCAGCCCCAGCATTTT

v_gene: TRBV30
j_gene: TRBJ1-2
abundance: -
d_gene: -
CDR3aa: CACTPGRNYGYTF
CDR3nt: TGTGCCTGTACCCCCGGGAGAAACTATGGCTACACCTTC

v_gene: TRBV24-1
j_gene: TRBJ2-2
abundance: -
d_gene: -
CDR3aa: CATSVSRGGELFF
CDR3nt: TGTGCCACCAGTGTCAGCCGAGGCGGGGAGCTGTTTTTT

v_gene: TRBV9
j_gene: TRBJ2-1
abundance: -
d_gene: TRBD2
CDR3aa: CASSVGGTSRSSYNEQFF
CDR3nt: TGTGCCAGCAGCGTAGGGGGGACTAGCCGAAGCTCCTACAATGAGCAGTTCTTC

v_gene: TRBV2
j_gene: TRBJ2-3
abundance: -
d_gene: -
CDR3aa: CASSVLTSTDTQYF
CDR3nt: TGTGCCAGCAGTGTTCTAACTAGCACAGATACGCAGTATTTT

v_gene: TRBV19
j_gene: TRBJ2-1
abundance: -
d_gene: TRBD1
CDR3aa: CASSSRQGSYNEQFF
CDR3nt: TGTGCCAGTAGTTCACGACAGGGGTCCTACAATGAGCAGTTCTTC

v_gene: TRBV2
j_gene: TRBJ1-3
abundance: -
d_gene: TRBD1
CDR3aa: CARQKTGAGNTIYF
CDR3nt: TGTGCCAGACAAAAAACAGGGGCTGGAAACACCATATATTTT

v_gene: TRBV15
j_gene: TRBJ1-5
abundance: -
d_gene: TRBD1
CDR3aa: CATSRVGNRGLPYSNQPQHF
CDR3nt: TGTGCCACCAGCAGAGTAGGGAACAGGGGGCTCCCCTATAGCAATCAGCCCCAGCATTTT

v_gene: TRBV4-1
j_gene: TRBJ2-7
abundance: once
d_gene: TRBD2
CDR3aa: CASSQDLAGGNPYEQYF
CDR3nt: TGCGCCAGCAGCCAAGATCTAGCGGGGGGAAACCCCTACGAGCAGTACTTC

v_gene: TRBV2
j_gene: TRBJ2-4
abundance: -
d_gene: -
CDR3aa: CASSGFGGAAKNIQYF
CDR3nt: TGTGCCAGCAGTGGGTTTGGGGGGGCGGCCAAAAACATTCAGTACTTC

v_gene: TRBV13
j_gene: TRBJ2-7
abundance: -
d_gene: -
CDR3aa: CASSAGRSYEQYF
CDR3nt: TGTGCCAGCAGCGCGGGACGGTCCTACGAGCAGTACTTC

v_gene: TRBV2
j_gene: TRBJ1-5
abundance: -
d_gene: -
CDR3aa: CASSDFEEQPQHF
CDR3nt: TGTGCCAGCAGTGATTTTGAGGAACAGCCCCAGCATTTT

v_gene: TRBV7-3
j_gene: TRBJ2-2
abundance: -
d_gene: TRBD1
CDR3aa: CASSLTPTSGTGFKSTGELFF
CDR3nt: TGTGCCAGCAGCTTAACCCCCACCAGCGGGACAGGGTTTAAATCCACCGGGGAGCTGTTTTTT

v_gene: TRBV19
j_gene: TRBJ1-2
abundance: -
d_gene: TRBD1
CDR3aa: CASSGTGRIYGYTF
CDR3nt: TGTGCCAGTAGTGGGACAGGGAGAATTTATGGCTACACCTTC

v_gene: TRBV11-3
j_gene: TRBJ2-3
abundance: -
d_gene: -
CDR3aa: CASSKHGDTQYF
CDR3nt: TGTGCCAGCAGCAAGCATGGAGATACGCAGTATTTT

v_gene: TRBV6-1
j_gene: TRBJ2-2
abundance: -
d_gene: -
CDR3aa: CASSETTWTEWKTGELFF
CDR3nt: TGTGCCAGCAGTGAAACCACCTGGACTGAGTGGAAGACCGGGGAGCTGTTTTTT

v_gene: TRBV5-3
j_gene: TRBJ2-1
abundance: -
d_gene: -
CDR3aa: CARSLASGRNEQFF
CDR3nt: TGTGCCAGAAGCTTGGCCAGCGGGCGTAATGAGCAGTTCTTC

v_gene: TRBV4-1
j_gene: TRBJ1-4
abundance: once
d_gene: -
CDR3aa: CASSQEAHSTTNEKLFF
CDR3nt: TGCGCCAGCAGCCAAGAAGCTCACAGCACAACTAATGAAAAACTGTTTTTT

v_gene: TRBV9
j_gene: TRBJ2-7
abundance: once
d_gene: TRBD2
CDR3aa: CASSPELAGGTYEQYF
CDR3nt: TGTGCCAGCAGCCCCGAACTAGCGGGGGGGACCTACGAGCAGTACTTC

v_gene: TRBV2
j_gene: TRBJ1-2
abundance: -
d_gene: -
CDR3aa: CASRPGVGGYTF
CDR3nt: TGTGCCAGCAGACCAGGGGTAGGTGGCTACACCTTC

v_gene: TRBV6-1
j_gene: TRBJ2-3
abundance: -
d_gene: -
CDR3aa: CASSESRSFTDTQYF
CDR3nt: TGTGCCAGCAGTGAATCTCGGAGTTTCACAGATACGCAGTATTTT

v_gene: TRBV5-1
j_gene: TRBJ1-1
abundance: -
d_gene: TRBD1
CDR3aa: CASSLKQGTNTEAFF
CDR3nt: TGCGCCAGCAGCTTAAAACAGGGGACTAACACTGAAGCTTTCTTT

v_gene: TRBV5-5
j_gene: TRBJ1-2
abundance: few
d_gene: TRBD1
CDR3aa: CASIGMGQGVYGYTF
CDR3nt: TGTGCCAGCATCGGGATGGGACAGGGGGTCTATGGCTACACCTTC